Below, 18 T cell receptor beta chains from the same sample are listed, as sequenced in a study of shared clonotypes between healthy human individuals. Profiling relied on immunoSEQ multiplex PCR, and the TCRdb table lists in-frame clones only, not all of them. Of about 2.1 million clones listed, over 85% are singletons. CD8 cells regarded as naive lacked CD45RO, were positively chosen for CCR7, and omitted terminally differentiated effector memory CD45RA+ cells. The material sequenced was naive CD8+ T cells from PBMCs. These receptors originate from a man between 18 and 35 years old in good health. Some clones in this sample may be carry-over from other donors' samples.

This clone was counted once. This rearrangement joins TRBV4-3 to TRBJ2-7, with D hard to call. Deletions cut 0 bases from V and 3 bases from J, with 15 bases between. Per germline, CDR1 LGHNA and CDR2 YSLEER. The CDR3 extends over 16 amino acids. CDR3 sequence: CASSQERGRFNYEQYF. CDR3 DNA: TGCGCCAGCAGCCAAGAGAGAGGTCGCTTCAACTACGAGCAGTACTTC.

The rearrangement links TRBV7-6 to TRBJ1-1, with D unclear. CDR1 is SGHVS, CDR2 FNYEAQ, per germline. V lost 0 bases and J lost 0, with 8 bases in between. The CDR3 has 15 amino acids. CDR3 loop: CASSLAPGLNTEAFF. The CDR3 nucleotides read TGTGCCAGCAGCTTAGCGCCAGGTCTGAACACTGAAGCTTTCTTT.

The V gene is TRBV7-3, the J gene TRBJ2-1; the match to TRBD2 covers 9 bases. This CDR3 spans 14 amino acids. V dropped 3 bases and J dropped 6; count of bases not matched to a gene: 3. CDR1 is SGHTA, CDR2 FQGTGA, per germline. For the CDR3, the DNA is TGTGCCAGCAGCTTGGTGACTAGCGGCAATGAGCAGTTCTTC. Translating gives CASSLVTSGNEQFF.

This CDR3 reads CASSVGRGLAGGQETQYF. The CDR3 nucleotides read TGTGCCAGCAGCGTAGGTAGGGGACTAGCGGGGGGTCAAGAGACCCAGTACTTC. The chain joins TRBV9 to TRBJ2-5, with 15 bases fitting TRBD2. The CDR3 runs 18 residues. V lost 0 bases, J lost 2 bases, and 5 bases stayed unmatched. Germline loops: CDR1 SGDLS, CDR2 YYNGEE.

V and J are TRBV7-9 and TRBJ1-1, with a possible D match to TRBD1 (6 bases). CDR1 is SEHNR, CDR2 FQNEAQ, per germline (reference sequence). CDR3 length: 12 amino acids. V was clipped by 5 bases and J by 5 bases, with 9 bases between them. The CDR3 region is CASSNDRTEAFF. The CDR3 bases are TGTGCCAGCAGCAATGACAGGACTGAAGCTTTCTTT.

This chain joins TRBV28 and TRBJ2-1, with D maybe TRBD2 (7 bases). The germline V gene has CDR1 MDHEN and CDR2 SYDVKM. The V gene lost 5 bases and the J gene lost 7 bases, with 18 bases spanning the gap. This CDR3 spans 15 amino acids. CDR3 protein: CASSILLGGGNEQFF. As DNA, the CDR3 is TGTGCCAGCAGTATTCTTTTAGGGGGGGGTAATGAGCAGTTCTTC.

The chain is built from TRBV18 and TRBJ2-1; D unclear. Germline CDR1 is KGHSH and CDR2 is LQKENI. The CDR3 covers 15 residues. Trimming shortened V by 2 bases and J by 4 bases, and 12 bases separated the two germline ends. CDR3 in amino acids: CASSPTGYSYNEQFF. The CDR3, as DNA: TGTGCCAGCTCACCAACGGGCTATTCGTACAATGAGCAGTTCTTC.

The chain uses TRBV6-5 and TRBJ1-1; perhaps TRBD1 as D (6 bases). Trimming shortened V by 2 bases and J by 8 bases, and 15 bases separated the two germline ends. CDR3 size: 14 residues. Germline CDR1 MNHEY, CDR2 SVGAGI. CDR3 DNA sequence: TGTGCCAGCAGTTACGGGGGGGGACACCAAGAAGCTTTCTTT. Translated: CASSYGGGHQEAFF.

CDR3: CASSASAGHSYEQYF. Here the CDR3 DNA reads TGTGCCAGCAGCGCATCGGCGGGGCACTCCTACGAGCAGTACTTC. The V gene is TRBV9, the J gene TRBJ2-7; D possibly corresponds to TRBD2 (6 bases). Trimming pared 3 bases from V and 0 bases from J, leaving 13 bases between. Germline V lookup: CDR1 SGDLS, CDR2 YYNGEE. The CDR3 is made up of 15 amino acids.

In DNA, the CDR3 is TGTGCCAGTAGTATAGATCCCGGGGACTACGAGCAGTACTTC. Amino acid sequence: CASSIDPGDYEQYF. This rearrangement joins TRBV19 to TRBJ2-7, with D perhaps TRBD2 (5 bases). Trimming cost V 0 bases and J 3 bases, with 9 bases left between them. The germline CDR1 and CDR2 sequences are LNHDA and SQIVND (reference sequence). This CDR3 comprises 14 residues.

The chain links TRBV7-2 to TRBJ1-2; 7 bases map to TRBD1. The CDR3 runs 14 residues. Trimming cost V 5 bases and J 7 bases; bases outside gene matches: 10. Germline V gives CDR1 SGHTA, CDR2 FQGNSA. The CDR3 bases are TGTGCCAGCAGCACCCGAACAGGGGAGAGTGGCTACACCTTC. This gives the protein CASSTRTGESGYTF.

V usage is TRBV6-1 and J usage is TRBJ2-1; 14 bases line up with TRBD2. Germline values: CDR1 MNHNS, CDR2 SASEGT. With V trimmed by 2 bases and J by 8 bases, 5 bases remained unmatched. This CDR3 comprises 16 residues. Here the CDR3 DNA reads TGTGCCAGCAGTGAATGGGGACTAGCGGGAGTGTATGAGCAGTTCTTC. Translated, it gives CASSEWGLAGVYEQFF.

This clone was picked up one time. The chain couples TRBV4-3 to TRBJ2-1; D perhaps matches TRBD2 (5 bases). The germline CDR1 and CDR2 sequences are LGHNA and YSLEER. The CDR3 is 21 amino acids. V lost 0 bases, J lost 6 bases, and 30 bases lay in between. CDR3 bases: TGCGCCAGCAGCCAAGATTTTGAGGAAAGGGAACGGACTCGGGTGGGCAATGAGCAGTTCTTC. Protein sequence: CASSQDFEERERTRVGNEQFF.

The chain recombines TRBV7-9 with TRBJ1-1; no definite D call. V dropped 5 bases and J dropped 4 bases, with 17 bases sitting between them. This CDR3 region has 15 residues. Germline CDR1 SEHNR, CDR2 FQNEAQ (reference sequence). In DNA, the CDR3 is TGTGCCAGCAGCAGTAGGGAATCCGAGGGCACTGAAGCTTTCTTT. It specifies CASSSRESEGTEAFF. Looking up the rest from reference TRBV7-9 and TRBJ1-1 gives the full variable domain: DTGVSQNPRHKITKRGQNVTFRCDPISEHNRLYWYRQTLGQGPEFLTYFQNEAQLEKSRLLSDRFSAERPKGSFSTLEIQRTEQGDSAMYLCASSSRESEGTEAFFGQGTRLTVV.

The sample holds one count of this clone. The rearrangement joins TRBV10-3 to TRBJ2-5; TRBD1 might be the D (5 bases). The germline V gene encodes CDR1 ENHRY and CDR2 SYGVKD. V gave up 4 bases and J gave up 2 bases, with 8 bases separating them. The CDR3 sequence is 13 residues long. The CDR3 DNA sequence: TGTGCCATCAGTGGAGACAGACAAGAGACCCAGTACTTC. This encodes CAISGDRQETQYF.

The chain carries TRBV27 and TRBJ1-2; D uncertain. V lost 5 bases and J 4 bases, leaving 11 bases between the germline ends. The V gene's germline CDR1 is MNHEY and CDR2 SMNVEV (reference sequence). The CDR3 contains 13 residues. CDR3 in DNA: TGTGCCAGCAGTAACAGCTTGGCCTATGGCTACACCTTC. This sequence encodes CASSNSLAYGYTF.

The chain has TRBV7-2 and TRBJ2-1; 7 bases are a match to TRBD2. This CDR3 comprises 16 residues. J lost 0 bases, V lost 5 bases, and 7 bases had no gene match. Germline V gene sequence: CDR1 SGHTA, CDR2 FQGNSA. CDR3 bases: TGTGCCAGCAGCGAGACTAGCCGTAGCTCCTACAATGAGCAGTTCTTC. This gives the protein CASSETSRSSYNEQFF.

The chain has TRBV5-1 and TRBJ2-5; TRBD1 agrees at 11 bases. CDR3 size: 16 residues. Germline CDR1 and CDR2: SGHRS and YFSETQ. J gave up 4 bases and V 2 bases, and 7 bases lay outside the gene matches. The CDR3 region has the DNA TGCGCCAGCAGCTTAGGGACAGGGGGGCCGGGAGAGACCCAGTACTTC. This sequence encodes CASSLGTGGPGETQYF.